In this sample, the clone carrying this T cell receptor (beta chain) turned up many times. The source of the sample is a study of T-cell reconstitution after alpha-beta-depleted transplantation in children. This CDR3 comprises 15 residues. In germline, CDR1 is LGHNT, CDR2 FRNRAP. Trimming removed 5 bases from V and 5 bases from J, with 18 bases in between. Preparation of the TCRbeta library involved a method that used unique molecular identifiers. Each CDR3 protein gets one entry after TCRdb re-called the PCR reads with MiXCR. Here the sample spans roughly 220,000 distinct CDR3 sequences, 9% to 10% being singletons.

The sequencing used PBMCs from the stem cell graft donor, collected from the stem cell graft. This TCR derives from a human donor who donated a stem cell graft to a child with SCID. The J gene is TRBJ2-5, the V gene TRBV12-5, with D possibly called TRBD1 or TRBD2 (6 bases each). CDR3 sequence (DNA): TGTGCTAGTGGTAACCCCGGGGGCGCCCAGGAGACCCAGTACTTC. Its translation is CASGNPGGAQETQYF.